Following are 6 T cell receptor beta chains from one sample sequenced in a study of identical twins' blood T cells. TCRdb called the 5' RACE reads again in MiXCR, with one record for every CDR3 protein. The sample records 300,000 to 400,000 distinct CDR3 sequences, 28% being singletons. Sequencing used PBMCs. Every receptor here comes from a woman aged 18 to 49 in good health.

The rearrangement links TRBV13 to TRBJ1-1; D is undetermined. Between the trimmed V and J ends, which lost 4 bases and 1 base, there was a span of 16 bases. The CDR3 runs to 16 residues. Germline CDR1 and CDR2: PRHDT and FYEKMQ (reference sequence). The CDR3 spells CASSYSVRGGNTEAFF. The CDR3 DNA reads TGTGCCAGCAGCTATTCAGTTCGGGGAGGGAACACTGAAGCTTTCTTT. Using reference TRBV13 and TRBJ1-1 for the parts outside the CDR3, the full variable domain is AAGVIQSPRHLIKEKRETATLKCYPIPRHDTVYWYQQGPGQDPQFLISFYEKMQSDKGSIPDRFSAQQFSDYHSELNMSSLELGDSALYFCASSYSVRGGNTEAFFGQGTRLTVV.

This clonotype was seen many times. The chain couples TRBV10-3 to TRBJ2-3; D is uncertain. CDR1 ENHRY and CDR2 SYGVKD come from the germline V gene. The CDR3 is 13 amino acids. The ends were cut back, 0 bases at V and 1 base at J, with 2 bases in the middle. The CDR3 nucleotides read TGTGCCATCAGTGAGTCGGGCACAGATACGCAGTATTTT. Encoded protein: CAISESGTDTQYF.

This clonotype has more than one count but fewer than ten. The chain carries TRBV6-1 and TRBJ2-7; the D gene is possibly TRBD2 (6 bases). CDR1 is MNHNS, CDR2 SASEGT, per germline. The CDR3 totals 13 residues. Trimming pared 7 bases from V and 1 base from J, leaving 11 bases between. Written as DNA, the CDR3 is TGTGCCAGCACGAGCGGGTTTTCCTACGAGCAGTACTTC. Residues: CASTSGFSYEQYF.

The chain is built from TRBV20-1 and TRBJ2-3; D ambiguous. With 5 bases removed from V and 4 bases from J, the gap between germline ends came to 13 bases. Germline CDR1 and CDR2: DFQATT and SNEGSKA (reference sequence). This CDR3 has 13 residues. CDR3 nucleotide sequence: TGCAGTGCTCCGTCCCTAATGGCAGATACGCAGTATTTT. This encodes CSAPSLMADTQYF.

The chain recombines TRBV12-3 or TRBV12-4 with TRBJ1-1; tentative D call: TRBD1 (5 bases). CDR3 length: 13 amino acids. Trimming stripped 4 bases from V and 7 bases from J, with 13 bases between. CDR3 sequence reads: CASSSPGRLEAFF. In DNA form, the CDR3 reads TGTGCCAGCAGTTCCCCAGGGAGACTTGAAGCTTTCTTT.

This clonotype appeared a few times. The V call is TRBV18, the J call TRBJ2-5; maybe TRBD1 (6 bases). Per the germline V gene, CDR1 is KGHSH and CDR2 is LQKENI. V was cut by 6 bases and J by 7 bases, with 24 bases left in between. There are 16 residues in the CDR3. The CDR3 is CASSLSSGTTPLTQYF. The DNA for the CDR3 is TGTGCCAGCTCCCTATCCTCTGGGACAACACCGTTGACCCAGTACTTC.